This T cell receptor beta chain was obtained from a study of T-cell memory formation after mild COVID-19. TCRdb reanalysed the 5' RACE reads using MiXCR and keeps one entry per CDR3 protein. Here the sample spans about 210,000 distinct CDR3 sequences, under 12% being singletons. Overall study results and limits: Clones that contracted clustered mainly in CM and EM if CD4+ and in EMRA if CD8+. Detection of some responders pre-infection suggested pre-existing cross-reactive memory T cells participated.

CDR1 is SGHRS, CDR2 YFSETQ, per germline. This CDR3 contains 14 residues. The V and J ends lost 7 bases and 5 bases, in that order; junction bases with no gene match: 9. Many counts were recorded for this clonotype. Its antigen is undetermined. This clonotype was sampled from a man aged 18 to 29 who had mild COVID-19 (a few samples of this study predate the infection). Cell type and time point are not known. The genes are TRBV5-1 and TRBJ2-3, with 8 bases that match TRBD2. Sequenced sample: PBMCs or a T cell subset sorted from them (not recorded which). The chain's CDR3 is CASVPGGAEDTQYF. The CDR3 DNA reads as TGCGCCAGCGTGCCGGGGGGGGCTGAAGATACGCAGTATTTT.